These T cell receptor beta chains were read from a single sample in a study of CD8 T cells in ankylosing spondylitis. TCRdb recomputed calls from the 5' RACE reads with MiXCR, one row per CDR3 protein. This sample carries roughly 230,000 distinct CDR3 sequences, 15% to 20% of them seen once, and the ten largest clones take less than 35%. Input material: blood, either unsorted or a sorted T cell fraction (not recorded which). The receptors were gathered from a male donor with ankylosing spondylitis or in good health (not recorded which). Both conserved end residues are part of each CDR3. A D gene is named only where the DNA matches it firmly. The size entry is marked missing in some rows and otherwise reads once, few, many or a size class.

d_call,clone_size,j_call,v_call,cdr3_aa,cdr3_nt
TRBD2,many,TRBJ2-7,TRBV7-9,CASSLVSRDYRYEQYF,TGTGCCAGCAGCTTAGTCTCCAGGGACTATCGCTACGAGCAGTACTTC
TRBD1,many,TRBJ2-1,TRBV7-7,CASSFGTGSSYNEQFF,TGTGCTAGCAGCTTCGGGACAGGAAGCTCCTACAATGAGCAGTTCTTC
NA,NA,TRBJ1-1,TRBV5-1,CASSFRGGTEAFF,TGCGCCAGCAGCTTCAGGGGAGGGACTGAAGCTTTCTTT
TRBD1,few,TRBJ2-7,TRBV4-3,CASSQGQGTEQYF,TGCGCCAGCAGCCAGGGACAGGGCACCGAGCAGTACTTC
TRBD2,many,TRBJ2-7,TRBV27,CASSMGLAGVGEQYF,TGTGCCAGCAGTATGGGACTAGCGGGAGTGGGGGAGCAGTACTTC
TRBD2,NA,TRBJ2-1,TRBV4-2,CASSQDGTGGGLYNEQFF,TGTGCCAGCAGCCAAGATGGGACGGGGGGAGGGCTTTACAATGAGCAGTTCTTC
TRBD2,few,TRBJ2-7,TRBV9,CASSVGGFSGSGEQYF,TGTGCCAGCAGCGTAGGTGGGTTTAGCGGGAGCGGCGAGCAGTACTTC
TRBD1,NA,TRBJ2-7,TRBV29-1,CSARVHRGSYEQYF,TGCAGCGCTAGAGTTCACAGGGGATCCTACGAGCAGTACTTC
NA,few,TRBJ2-7,TRBV6-1,CASSDKFSYEQYF,TGTGCCAGCAGTGACAAGTTCTCCTACGAGCAGTACTTC
TRBD1,few,TRBJ2-1,TRBV5-1,CASSSRTGSHNEQFF,TGCGCCAGCAGCTCGAGGACAGGGTCCCACAATGAGCAGTTCTTC
NA,once,TRBJ2-6,TRBV27,CASSAGFGSGANVLTF,TGTGCCAGCAGTGCGGGGTTTGGCTCTGGGGCCAACGTCCTGACTTTC
TRBD2,NA,TRBJ2-7,TRBV4-1,CASSQVGQGGSYEQYF,TGCGCCAGCAGCCAAGTTGGGCAGGGAGGGTCCTACGAGCAGTACTTC
NA,few,TRBJ2-7,TRBV5-1,CASSSLDWVDSYEQYF,TGCGCCAGCAGCTCTCTCGACTGGGTCGATAGCTACGAGCAGTACTTC
TRBD1,NA,TRBJ2-3,TRBV6-1,CASSQGQSDTQYF,TGTGCCAGCAGTCAGGGACAGTCGGATACGCAGTATTTT
NA,NA,TRBJ2-5,TRBV5-5,CASSYTSSQETQYF,TGTGCCAGCAGCTACACTAGCTCGCAAGAGACCCAGTACTTC
TRBD2,NA,TRBJ2-1,TRBV4-1,CASSQLAGVDEQFF,TGCGCCAGCAGCCAATTAGCGGGAGTAGATGAGCAGTTCTTC
NA,few,TRBJ1-5,TRBV7-8,CASSLEGVSNQPQHF,TGTGCCAGCAGCTTAGAGGGGGTGAGCAATCAGCCCCAGCATTTT
TRBD2,few,TRBJ2-2,TRBV9,CASSVRAGGTGELFF,TGTGCCAGCAGCGTAAGAGCGGGGGGCACCGGGGAGCTGTTTTTT
NA,NA,TRBJ2-6,TRBV12-3/TRBV12-4,CASSSRDGSSGANVLTF,TGTGCCAGCAGTTCCCGGGACGGCAGCTCTGGGGCCAACGTCCTGACTTTC
TRBD2,medium-sized,TRBJ2-1,TRBV6-4,CASSVGLAGDEQFF,TGTGCCAGCAGTGTGGGACTAGCAGGCGATGAGCAGTTCTTC
NA,NA,TRBJ1-1,TRBV5-1,CASRDPGSLHEAFF,TGCGCCAGCAGGGATCCAGGGTCCCTCCACGAAGCTTTCTTT
NA,NA,TRBJ2-1,TRBV5-1,CASSSPGHGFYEQFF,TGCGCCAGCAGTTCCCCGGGACACGGATTTTATGAGCAGTTCTTC
TRBD2,NA,TRBJ2-1,TRBV5-1,CASSQGLAGVFYNEQFF,TGCGCCAGCAGCCAGGGACTAGCGGGTGTATTCTACAATGAGCAGTTCTTC
TRBD2,once,TRBJ2-5,TRBV3-1,CASSTGTSGSKETQYF,TGTGCCAGCAGTACCGGGACTAGCGGGAGCAAAGAGACCCAGTACTTC
NA,many,TRBJ2-7,TRBV10-2,CASSEDYEQYF,TGTGCCAGCAGCGAAGATTACGAGCAGTACTTC
TRBD2,few,TRBJ2-2,TRBV11-2,CASTSSGATGELFF,TGTGCCAGCACCTCTAGCGGAGCGACCGGGGAGCTGTTTTTT
NA,NA,TRBJ2-7,TRBV5-1,CASSFGAGAEQYF,TGCGCCAGCAGCTTTGGAGCTGGGGCCGAGCAGTACTTC
NA,many,TRBJ2-7,TRBV29-1,CSVASPNVEQYF,TGCAGCGTTGCCAGCCCCAACGTGGAGCAGTACTTC
NA,many,TRBJ2-7,TRBV4-1,CASSQVKGDEQYF,TGCGCCAGCAGCCAAGTAAAGGGAGACGAGCAGTACTTC
NA,many,TRBJ2-2,TRBV7-9,CASSSVNTGELFF,TGTGCCAGCAGCTCGGTAAACACCGGGGAGCTGTTTTTT
NA,NA,TRBJ2-7,TRBV14,CASSQVRVGEQYF,TGTGCCAGCAGCCAAGTGAGAGTGGGCGAGCAGTACTTC
TRBD2,many,TRBJ2-3,TRBV9,CASSSGASGIQRTDTQYF,TGTGCCAGCAGCTCCGGGGCTAGCGGGATCCAACGCACAGATACGCAGTATTTT
NA,once,TRBJ2-1,TRBV4-3,CASSQDREVNEQFF,TGCGCCAGCAGCCAAGATAGAGAGGTCAATGAGCAGTTCTTC
TRBD1,many,TRBJ2-2,TRBV4-2,CASSQTGTGIRRTGELFF,TGTGCCAGCAGCCAAACCGGGACAGGGATTCGACGGACCGGGGAGCTGTTTTTT
NA,many,TRBJ2-7,TRBV7-9,CASSLNPSEQYF,TGTGCCAGCAGCCTGAACCCCTCCGAGCAGTACTTC
NA,few,TRBJ2-3,TRBV5-6,CASSLFKTSTDTQYF,TGTGCCAGCAGCTTGTTCAAGACCAGCACAGATACGCAGTATTTT
NA,once,TRBJ2-2,TRBV15,CTTAGTNTGELFF,TGTACCACCGCGGGAACGAACACCGGGGAGCTGTTTTTT
TRBD2,few,TRBJ2-7,TRBV5-6,CASSKGTSGSYEQYF,TGTGCCAGCAGCAAGGGGACTAGCGGGAGTTACGAGCAGTACTTC
NA,NA,TRBJ1-1,TRBV12-3/TRBV12-4,CAITRSGWTEAFF,TGTGCCATCACCCGGTCTGGGTGGACTGAAGCTTTCTTT